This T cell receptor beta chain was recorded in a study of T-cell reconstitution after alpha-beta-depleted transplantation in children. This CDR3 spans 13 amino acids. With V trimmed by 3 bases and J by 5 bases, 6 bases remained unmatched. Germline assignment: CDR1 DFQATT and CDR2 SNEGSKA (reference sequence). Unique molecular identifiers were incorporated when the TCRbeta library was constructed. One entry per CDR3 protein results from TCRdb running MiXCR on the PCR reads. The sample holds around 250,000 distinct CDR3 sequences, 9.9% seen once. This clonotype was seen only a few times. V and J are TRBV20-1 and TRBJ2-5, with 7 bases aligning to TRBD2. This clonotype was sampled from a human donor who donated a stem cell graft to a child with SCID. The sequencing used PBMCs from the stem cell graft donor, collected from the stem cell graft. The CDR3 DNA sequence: TGCAGTGCTAGTATCCCAGCGGGGGAGACCCAGTACTTC. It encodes CSASIPAGETQYF.